What follows describes a single T cell receptor (beta chain). The data were produced by immunoSEQ multiplex PCR, yet TCRdb's version contains in-frame clones alone and is incomplete. The data contain about 160,000 clones, around 74% of them singletons. The data stem from a study of blood T cell repertoires in COVID-19. The sequence was collected from a man aged 65 to 79 with acute or convalescent COVID-19. The sample consisted of peripheral blood.

CDR3 residues: CASTPWRVRSGNTIYF. The CDR3, as DNA: TGTGCCAGCACCCCCTGGAGGGTACGCTCTGGAAACACCATATATTTT. This chain connects TRBV21-1 to TRBJ1-3. TRBV21-1 is described as a pseudogene. This CDR3 has 16 residues.